These T cell receptor beta chains were read from a single sample in a study of T-cell reconstitution after alpha-beta-depleted transplantation in children. MiXCR, run by TCRdb on the PCR reads, gives a single entry per CDR3 protein. The sample consists of approximately 1,000,000 distinct CDR3 sequences, around 30% of them appearing once. This specimen consisted of PBMCs, mostly from graft donor cells, obtained 360 days after TCRalphabeta/CD19-depleted stem cell transplant. These receptors were obtained from a boy under two years old who had a stem cell transplant for SCID, so the T cells may come from the graft donor. The conserved cysteine and the conserved F or W are not part of the CDR3 here. Fields, in order: CDR3 length, J gene, V gene, CDR3 protein.

9 | TRBJ2-7 | TRBV5-5 | ASSPGQGGV
13 | TRBJ2-1 | TRBV6-2/TRBV6-3 | ASSLRDWVSNEQF
12 | TRBJ2-7 | TRBV10-3 | AISEIARGGEQY
14 | TRBJ2-5 | TRBV11-2 | ASSLDFGWPAETQY
12 | TRBJ2-7 | TRBV5-1 | ASSSRGISYEQY
12 | TRBJ2-5 | TRBV7-9 | ASGARLTQETQY
13 | TRBJ1-6 | TRBV7-9 | ASSLAGRVDSPLH
16 | TRBJ2-1 | TRBV5-1 | ASSLRDSLAGGPNEQF
12 | TRBJ1-2 | TRBV20-1 | SAPGQLPNYGYT
14 | TRBJ2-1 | TRBV4-1 | ASSQLTGTYNNEQF
13 | TRBJ2-7 | TRBV13 | ASIRTKGGSYEQY
14 | TRBJ2-3 | TRBV4-2 | ASSLHRGGSTDTQY
15 | TRBJ2-2 | TRBV6-5 | ASSYAAGGPDTGELF
11 | TRBJ2-1 | TRBV7-9 | ASSSTSFDEQF